Shown below are 16 T cell receptor beta chains from a single sample sequenced in a study of cytomegalovirus exposure and HLA in healthy donors. Researchers ran the PCR with 60 Vbeta and 13 Jbeta primers. Produced via immunoSEQ multiplex PCR; TCRdb's table is partial and in-frame only. The repertoire table contains roughly 77,000 clones. Sequencing was performed on PBMCs. The receptors were gathered from a female donor in good health and CMV-seropositive.

CDR3 region: CASSLISGENTEAFF. The DNA for the CDR3 is TGTGCCAGCAGCTTAATAAGCGGGGAGAACACTGAAGCTTTCTTT. The chain employs TRBV7-9 and TRBJ1-1; unclear D gene. Deletions cut 2 bases from V and 1 base from J, with 11 bases between. Germline CDR1 is SEHNR and CDR2 is FQNEAQ (reference sequence). The CDR3 spans 15 residues.

The V gene is TRBV6-5, the J gene TRBJ1-3, with a weak D call TRBD1 (5 bases). Deletions cut 0 bases from V and 4 bases from J, with 10 bases between. This CDR3 has 15 amino acids. CDR1 and CDR2 from the germline V gene are MNHEY and SVGAGI. The CDR3 DNA reads as TGTGCCAGCAGTTACTCATCGGGGGTCGGAAACACCATATATTTT. Residues: CASSYSSGVGNTIYF.

J is TRBJ2-2 and V is TRBV18; 7 bases are a match to TRBD2. The CDR3 contains 14 residues. V shed 8 bases and J 3 bases; nucleotides not matched to a gene: 6. Germline CDR1 KGHSH, CDR2 LQKENI. CDR3 sequence reads: CASIAGIDTGELFF. CDR3 bases: TGTGCCAGCATAGCGGGTATCGACACCGGGGAGCTGTTTTTT.

This chain uses TRBV29-1 with TRBJ1-1; D is perhaps TRBD1 (6 bases). The CDR3 spans 12 residues. V lost 4 bases to trimming and J lost 2 bases, with 8 bases between them. The V gene's germline CDR1 is SQVTM and CDR2 ANQGSEA. The CDR3 DNA follows: TGCAGCGTTGGGGGACACAACACTGAAGCTTTCTTT. Its protein is CSVGGHNTEAFF.

The chain recombines TRBV7-2 with TRBJ1-2; TRBD1 matches at 7 bases. Germline V gene sequence: CDR1 SGHTA, CDR2 FQGNSA. The CDR3 is 15 amino acids. The V gene end was trimmed by 4 bases and the J gene end by 4 bases; junction bases not matched to a gene: 9. The CDR3 coding sequence is TGTGCCAGCAGCTCTGGGGACAGTTTCTCCTATGGCTACACCTTC. Its translation: CASSSGDSFSYGYTF. The whole variable domain, remainder taken from reference TRBV7-2 and TRBJ1-2, is GAGVSQSPSNKVTEKGKDVELRCDPISGHTALYWYRQSLGQGLEFLIYFQGNSAPDKSGLPSDRFSAERTGGSVSTLTIQRTQQEDSAVYLCASSSGDSFSYGYTFGSGTRLTVV.

This sequence joins TRBV19 and TRBJ2-7; D unclear. V was pared by 4 bases and J by 3 bases, with 16 bases between. The CDR3 contains 15 residues. CDR1 and CDR2 (germline): LNHDA, SQIVND (reference sequence). CDR3 residues: CASSNPRASDYEQYF. CDR3 DNA sequence: TGTGCCAGTAGTAACCCACGAGCGAGTGACTACGAGCAGTACTTC.

The chain combines TRBV28 with TRBJ2-4; 7 nucleotides line up with TRBD2. The CDR3 has 17 residues. V shed 3 bases, J shed 3 bases, and the junction held 11 bases outside the gene matches. Germline lookup yields CDR1 MDHEN and CDR2 SYDVKM. The CDR3: CASSFLLAPTLKNIQYF. CDR3 DNA sequence: TGTGCCAGCAGTTTTTTACTAGCGCCTACACTCAAAAACATTCAGTACTTC.

The chain combines TRBV28 with TRBJ1-3; 7 bases map to TRBD1. The CDR3 runs 15 residues. V was clipped by 7 bases and J by 4 bases; unmatched bases: 10. The germline CDR1 and CDR2 sequences are MDHEN and SYDVKM. In nucleotides, the CDR3 is TGTGCCAGCACCCCGGGACAGAGGACCGGAAACACCATATATTTT. Translated, it gives CASTPGQRTGNTIYF. Together with reference TRBV28 and TRBJ1-3, the CDR3 gives the full variable domain: DVKVTQSSRYLVKRTGEKVFLECVQDMDHENMFWYRQDPGLGLRLIYFSYDVKMKEKGDIPEGYSVSREKKERFSLILESASTNQTSMYLCASTPGQRTGNTIYFGEGSWLTVV.

The V call is TRBV29-1, the J call TRBJ2-7; D may be TRBD2 (7 bases). Germline V CDR1 and CDR2: SQVTM, ANQGSEA. V was cut by 0 bases and J by 0 bases, with 12 bases left in between. The CDR3 covers 15 residues. This CDR3 is CSVEDGRDNSYEQYF. CDR3 DNA sequence: TGCAGCGTTGAAGATGGGAGGGACAACTCCTACGAGCAGTACTTC.

V gene TRBV5-8 combines with J gene TRBJ1-1; D perhaps matches TRBD1 (5 bases). The CDR3 runs 14 residues. With 2 bases removed from V and 3 bases from J, the gap between germline ends came to 11 bases. Germline V gene data show CDR1 as SGHTS and CDR2 as YDEGEE. This chain's CDR3 is CASSFAGWYTEAFF. The DNA for the CDR3 is TGTGCCAGCAGCTTTGCAGGGTGGTACACTGAAGCTTTCTTT.

The chain links TRBV11-2 to TRBJ1-1; D unclear. Germline loops: CDR1 SGHAT, CDR2 FQNNGV. The CDR3 runs to 14 residues. V was clipped by 5 bases and J by 4 bases, with 14 bases between them. CDR3 DNA: TGTGCCAGCAGCCCCATCGCGTTTAGCACTGAAGCTTTCTTT. Protein: CASSPIAFSTEAFF.

This chain's CDR3 is CASSFRYSMNTEAFF. The CDR3 nucleotides are TGTGCCAGCAGTTTCCGCTACAGCATGAACACTGAAGCTTTCTTT. The chain combines TRBV28 with TRBJ1-1; no firm D call. Germline V gene data show CDR1 as MDHEN and CDR2 as SYDVKM. The CDR3 spans 15 residues. V lost 3 bases to trimming and J lost 0 bases, with 11 bases between them.

The chain joins TRBV4-1 to TRBJ2-7; 9 nucleotides align to TRBD1. Per the germline V gene, CDR1 is MGHRA and CDR2 is YSYEKL. Trimming at V came to 1 base and at J to 2 bases, leaving 12 bases not matched to a gene. The CDR3 extends over 18 amino acids. The CDR3 sequence: CASSQVPNRGLRPYEQYF. For the CDR3, the DNA is TGCGCCAGCAGCCAAGTACCCAACAGGGGGCTTCGCCCCTACGAGCAGTACTTC.

The rearrangement links TRBV6-5 to TRBJ2-1; TRBD2 agrees at 10 bases. The CDR3 has 15 residues. Germline CDR1 and CDR2: MNHEY and SVGAGI. The J segment lost 7 bases and the V segment lost 0 bases, leaving 3 bases of the junction unmatched. The CDR3 protein is CASSYSPSGGNEQFF. CDR3 sequence (DNA): TGTGCCAGCAGTTACTCGCCTAGCGGGGGAAATGAGCAGTTCTTC.

V and J are TRBV5-1 and TRBJ1-5, with D hard to call. CDR3 length equals 13 residues. V was pared by 0 bases and J by 5 bases, with 6 bases between. Germline V gives CDR1 SGHRS, CDR2 YFSETQ. The CDR3 sequence: CASSLGADQPQHF. CDR3 sequence (DNA): TGCGCCAGCAGCTTGGGGGCTGATCAGCCCCAGCATTTT.

The chain employs TRBV9 and TRBJ2-3, with TRBD2 as a possible D gene (7 bases). V lost 0 bases to trimming and J lost 2 bases, with 13 bases between them. From germline, CDR1 is SGDLS and CDR2 YYNGEE. The CDR3 length is 16 residues. CDR3 residues: CASSVGRGAVTDTQYF. CDR3 DNA: TGTGCCAGCAGCGTAGGACGGGGGGCCGTCACAGATACGCAGTATTTT.